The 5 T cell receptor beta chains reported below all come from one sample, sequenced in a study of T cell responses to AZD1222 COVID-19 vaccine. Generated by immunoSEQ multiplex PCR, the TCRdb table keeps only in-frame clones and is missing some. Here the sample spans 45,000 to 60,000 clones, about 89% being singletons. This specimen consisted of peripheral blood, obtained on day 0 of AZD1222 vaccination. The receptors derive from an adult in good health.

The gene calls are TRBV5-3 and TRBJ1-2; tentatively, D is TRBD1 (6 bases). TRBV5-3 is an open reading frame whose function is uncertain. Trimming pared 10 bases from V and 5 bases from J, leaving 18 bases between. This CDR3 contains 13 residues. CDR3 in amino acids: CARREGEGYGYTF. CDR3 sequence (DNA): TGTGCCCGCCGGGAGGGGGAGGGATATGGCTACACCTTC.

The CDR3 region has the DNA TGTGCCAGCAGCGTAGTGGGGGCGCGGGGAGAAAAACTGTTTTTT. This codes for CASSVVGARGEKLFF. The chain employs TRBV9 and TRBJ1-4; the D gene is possibly TRBD1 (6 bases). The CDR3 contains 15 residues. Trimming removed 0 bases from V and 8 bases from J, with 14 bases in between. The germline gives CDR1 SGDLS, CDR2 YYNGEE.

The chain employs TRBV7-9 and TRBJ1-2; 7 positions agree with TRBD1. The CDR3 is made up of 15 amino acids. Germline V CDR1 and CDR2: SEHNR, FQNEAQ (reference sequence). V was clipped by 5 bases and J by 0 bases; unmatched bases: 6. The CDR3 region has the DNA TGTGCCAGCAGCACTACAGGGGTGGCTAACTATGGCTACACCTTC. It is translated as CASSTTGVANYGYTF.

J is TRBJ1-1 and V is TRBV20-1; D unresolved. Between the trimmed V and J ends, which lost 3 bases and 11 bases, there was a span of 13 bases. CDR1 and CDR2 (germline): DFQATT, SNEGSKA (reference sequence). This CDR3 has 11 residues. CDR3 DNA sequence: TGCAGTGCTAGTCGGGGTTCTGGGGCTTTCTTT. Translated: CSASRGSGAFF.

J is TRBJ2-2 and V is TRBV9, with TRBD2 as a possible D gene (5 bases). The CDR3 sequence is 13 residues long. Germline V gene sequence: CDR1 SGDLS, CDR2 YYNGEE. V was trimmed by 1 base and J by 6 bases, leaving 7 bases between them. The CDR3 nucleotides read TGTGCCAGCAGCGTAACTAGGGCCGGGGAGCTGTTTTTT. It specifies CASSVTRAGELFF.